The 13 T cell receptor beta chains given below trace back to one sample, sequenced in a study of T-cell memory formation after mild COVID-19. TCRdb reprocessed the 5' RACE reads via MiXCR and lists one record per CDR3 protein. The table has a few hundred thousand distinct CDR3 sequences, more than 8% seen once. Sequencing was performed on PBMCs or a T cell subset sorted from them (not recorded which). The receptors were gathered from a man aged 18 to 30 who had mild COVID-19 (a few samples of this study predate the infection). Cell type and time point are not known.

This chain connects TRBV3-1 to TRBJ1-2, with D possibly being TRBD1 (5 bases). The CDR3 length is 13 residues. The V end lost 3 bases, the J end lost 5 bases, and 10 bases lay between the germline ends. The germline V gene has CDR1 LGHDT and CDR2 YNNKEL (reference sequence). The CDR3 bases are TGTGCCAGCAGCCAGATGACAGATTATGGCTACACCTTC. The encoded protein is CASSQMTDYGYTF. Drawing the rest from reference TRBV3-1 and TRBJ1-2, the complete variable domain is DTAVSQTPKYLVTQMGNDKSIKCEQNLGHDTMYWYKQDSKKFLKIMFSYNNKELIINETVPNRFSPKSPDKAHLNLHINSLELGDSAVYFCASSQMTDYGYTFGSGTRLTVV.

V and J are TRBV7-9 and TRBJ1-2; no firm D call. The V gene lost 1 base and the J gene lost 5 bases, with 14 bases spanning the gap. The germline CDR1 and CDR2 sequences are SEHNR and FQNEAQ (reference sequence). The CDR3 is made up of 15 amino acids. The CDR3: CASSLDSPAAYGYTF. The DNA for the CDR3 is TGTGCCAGCAGCTTAGACAGCCCGGCAGCATATGGCTACACCTTC.

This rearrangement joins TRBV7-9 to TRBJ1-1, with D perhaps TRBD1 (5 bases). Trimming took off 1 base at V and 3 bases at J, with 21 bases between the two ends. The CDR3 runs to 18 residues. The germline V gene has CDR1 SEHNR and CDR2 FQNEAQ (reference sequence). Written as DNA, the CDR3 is TGTGCCAGCAGCTTAGTTGGGGGACGGTCGGGCCGACACACTGAAGCTTTCTTT. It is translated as CASSLVGGRSGRHTEAFF.

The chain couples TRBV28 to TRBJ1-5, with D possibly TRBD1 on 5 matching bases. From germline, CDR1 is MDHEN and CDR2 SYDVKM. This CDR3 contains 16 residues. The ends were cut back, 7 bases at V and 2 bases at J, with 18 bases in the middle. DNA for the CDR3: TGTGCCAGCATCGGGGCGGGGTGGAAGGGCAATCAGCCCCAGCATTTT. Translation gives CASIGAGWKGNQPQHF.

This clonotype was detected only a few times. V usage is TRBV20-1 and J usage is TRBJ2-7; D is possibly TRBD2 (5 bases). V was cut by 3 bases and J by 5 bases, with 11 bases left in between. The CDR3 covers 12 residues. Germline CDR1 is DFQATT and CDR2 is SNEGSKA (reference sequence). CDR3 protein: CSARAGIHEQYF. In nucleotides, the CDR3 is TGCAGTGCTAGGGCCGGGATCCACGAGCAGTACTTC.

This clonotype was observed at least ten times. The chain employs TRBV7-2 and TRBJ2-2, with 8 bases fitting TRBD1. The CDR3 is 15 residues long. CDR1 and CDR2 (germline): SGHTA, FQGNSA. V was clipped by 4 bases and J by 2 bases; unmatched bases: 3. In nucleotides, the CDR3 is TGTGCCAGCAGCTCGGACAGGGTTAACACCGGGGAGCTGTTTTTT. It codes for CASSSDRVNTGELFF.

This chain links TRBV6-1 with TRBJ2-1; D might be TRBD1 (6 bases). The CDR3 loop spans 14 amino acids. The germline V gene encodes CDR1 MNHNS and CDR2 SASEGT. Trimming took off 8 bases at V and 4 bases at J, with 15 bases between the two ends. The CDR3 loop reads CASQGSLLYNEQFF. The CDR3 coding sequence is TGTGCCAGCCAGGGGTCCCTCCTTTACAATGAGCAGTTCTTC.

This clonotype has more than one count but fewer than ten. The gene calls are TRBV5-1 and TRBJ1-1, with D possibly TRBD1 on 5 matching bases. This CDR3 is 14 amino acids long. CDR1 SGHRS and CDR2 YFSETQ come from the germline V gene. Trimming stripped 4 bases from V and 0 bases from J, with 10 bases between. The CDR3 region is CASSQTTVNTEAFF. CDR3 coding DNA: TGCGCCAGCAGCCAAACGACAGTGAACACTGAAGCTTTCTTT. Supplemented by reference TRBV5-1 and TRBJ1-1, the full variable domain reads KAGVTQTPRYLIKTRGQQVTLSCSPISGHRSVSWYQQTPGQGLQFLFEYFSETQRNKGNFPGRFSGRQFSNSRSEMNVSTLELGDSALYLCASSQTTVNTEAFFGQGTRLTVV.

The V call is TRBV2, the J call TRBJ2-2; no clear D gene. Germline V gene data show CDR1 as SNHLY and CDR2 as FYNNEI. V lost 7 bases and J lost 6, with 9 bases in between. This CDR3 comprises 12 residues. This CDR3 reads CASISRPGELFF. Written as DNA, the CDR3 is TGTGCCAGCATCAGCCGGCCCGGGGAGCTGTTTTTT.

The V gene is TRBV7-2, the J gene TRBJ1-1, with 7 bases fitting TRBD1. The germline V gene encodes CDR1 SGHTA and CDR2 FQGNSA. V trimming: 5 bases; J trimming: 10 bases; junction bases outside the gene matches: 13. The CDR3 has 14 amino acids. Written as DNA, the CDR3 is TGTGCCAGCAGCGCCTCGACAGGGAGTGGAGGAGCTTTCTTT. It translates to CASSASTGSGGAFF. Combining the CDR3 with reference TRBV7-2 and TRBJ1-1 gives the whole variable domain GAGVSQSPSNKVTEKGKDVELRCDPISGHTALYWYRQSLGQGLEFLIYFQGNSAPDKSGLPSDRFSAERTGGSVSTLTIQRTQQEDSAVYLCASSASTGSGGAFFGQGTRLTVV.

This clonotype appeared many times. The CDR3 DNA sequence: TGTGCCAGCAGACAAACAGGGGACGAGCAGTACGTC. Its translation is CASRQTGDEQYV. The chain has TRBV2 and TRBJ2-7; TRBD1 matches at 7 bases. CDR1 is SNHLY and CDR2 is FYNNEI in the germline V gene. The CDR3 runs 12 residues. The trim removed 6 bases at V and 5 bases at J, leaving 4 bases unmatched.

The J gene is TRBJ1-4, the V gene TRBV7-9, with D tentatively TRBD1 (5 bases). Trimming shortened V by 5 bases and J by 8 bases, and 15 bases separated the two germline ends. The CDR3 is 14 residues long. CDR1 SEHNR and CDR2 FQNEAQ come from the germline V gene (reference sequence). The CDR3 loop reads CASSTRGVREKLFF. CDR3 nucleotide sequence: TGTGCCAGCAGCACCCGGGGGGTACGGGAAAAACTGTTTTTT.

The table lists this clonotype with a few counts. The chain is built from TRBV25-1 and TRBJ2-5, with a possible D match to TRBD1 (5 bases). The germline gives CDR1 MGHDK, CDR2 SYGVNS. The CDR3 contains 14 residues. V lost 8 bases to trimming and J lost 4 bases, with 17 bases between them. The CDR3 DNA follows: TGTGCCAGCGAAATCAACAGGCCGGGAGAGACCCAGTACTTC. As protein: CASEINRPGETQYF.